These 8 T cell receptor beta chains came from one sample sequenced in a study of regulatory T cells in long-lasting Graves disease. iRepertoire HTBI primers and Arm-PCR of CDR3 regions built TCR beta libraries. TCRdb fed the multiplex PCR reads into MiXCR, producing one record per CDR3 protein. The table shows roughly 400,000 distinct CDR3 sequences, with roughly a fifth occurring only once. Time point defined: persistent/refractory GD, antithyroid drugs over 5 years with positive TRAb. PBMC-extracted RNA yielded the TCR library. Sequencing used peripheral blood mononuclear cells (PBMCs), obtained when the disease was refractory, from a patient treated with antithyroid drugs. All receptors derive from a female donor with Graves disease.

The table lists this clonotype with many counts. The rearrangement uses TRBV27 and TRBJ2-7; D call uncertain. CDR3 length: 13 amino acids. The germline V gene has CDR1 MNHEY and CDR2 SMNVEV (reference sequence). The V and J ends lost 3 bases and 2 bases respectively, with 8 bases between them. As DNA, the CDR3 is TGTGCCAGCAGTTTGAAAGGGACCTACGAGCAGTACTTC. It translates to CASSLKGTYEQYF.

This clonotype was detected ten times or more. This sequence joins TRBV27 and TRBJ1-5; weak D call: TRBD1 (6 bases). This CDR3 is built from 14 residues. Trimming left V 6 bases short and J 5 bases short, with 14 bases between. Germline-derived CDR1 and CDR2 are MNHEY and SMNVEV (reference sequence). This CDR3 is CASSSTGSDQPQHF. The CDR3 DNA reads as TGTGCCAGCAGCTCAACAGGGAGTGATCAGCCCCAGCATTTT.

The V gene is TRBV25-1, the J gene TRBJ2-5, with D tentatively TRBD1 (6 bases). CDR1 MGHDK and CDR2 SYGVNS come from the germline V gene. Trimming shortened V by 1 base and J by 4 bases, and 16 bases separated the two germline ends. This CDR3 region has 16 residues. Here the CDR3 reads CASSESFGRGGETQYF. In nucleotides, the CDR3 is TGTGCCAGCAGTGAATCTTTCGGCAGGGGCGGAGAGACCCAGTACTTC.

In its sample, this clonotype was seen many times. V and J are TRBV29-1 and TRBJ1-1, with TRBD1 identical over 7 bases. From germline, CDR1 is SQVTM and CDR2 ANQGSEA. V gave up 6 bases and J gave up 6 bases; unmatched junction bases: 1. This CDR3 is built from 10 residues. CDR3 bases: TGCAGCGTCCAGGGGGCTGAAGCTTTCTTT. Translating it yields CSVQGAEAFF.

V gene TRBV19 combines with J gene TRBJ2-6; a possible D gene is TRBD1 (5 bases). Germline V gene data show CDR1 as LNHDA and CDR2 as SQIVND (reference sequence). This CDR3 region has 17 residues. V was clipped by 3 bases and J by 2 bases, with 14 bases between them. CDR3 nucleotide sequence: TGTGCCAGTAGTATCTCCAGGGCTCAAGCTGGGGCCAACGTCCTGACTTTC. It yields the protein CASSISRAQAGANVLTF.

With respect to this clonotype: At one end, the junction sequence differs from germline, possibly due to a read error. This sequence joins TRBV5-1 and TRBJ2-7; the D gene is possibly TRBD2 (6 bases). This CDR3 is built from 15 residues. From germline, CDR1 is SGHRS and CDR2 YFSETQ. The chain's CDR3 is CASSPRGTVYYEQHF. Written as DNA, the CDR3 is TGCGCCAGCAGCCCACGCGGGACGGTTTACTACGAGCAGCACTTC.

This rearrangement joins TRBV6-1 to TRBJ2-5; weak D call: TRBD1 (6 bases). V dropped 6 bases and J dropped 3 bases, with 17 bases sitting between them. The CDR3 is 15 amino acids. CDR1 and CDR2 from the germline V gene are MNHNS and SASEGT. This CDR3 is CASSPRGGREETQYF. The CDR3 coding sequence is TGTGCCAGCAGCCCTAGAGGGGGTCGGGAAGAGACCCAGTACTTC.

This clonotype was counted at least ten times. The chain has TRBV6-1 and TRBJ1-1; TRBD1 matches at 7 bases. The germline gives CDR1 MNHNS, CDR2 SASEGT. This CDR3 comprises 15 residues. The junction had 12 bases not matched to a gene; V was cut back by 7 bases and J by 4 bases. CDR3 region: CASISRGGLGTEAFF. The CDR3 DNA reads TGTGCCAGCATCTCCCGAGGGGGCTTGGGCACTGAAGCTTTCTTT.